This T cell receptor (beta chain) stems from a study of blood T cell repertoires in COVID-19. This CDR3 is 12 amino acids long. Germline V gene lookup returns CDR1 LNHDA and CDR2 SQIVND (reference sequence). J lost 8 bases, V lost 8 bases, and 3 bases had no gene match. Assay: immunoSEQ multiplex PCR; the TCRdb copy retains only in-frame clones and omits some. The profile shows 150,000 to 200,000 clones, roughly 83% of them singletons. V is TRBV19 and J is TRBJ1-4; TRBD1 matches at 9 bases. This sequence was found in a woman aged 50 to 60 who had recovered from COVID-19. Sequencing was carried out using PBMCs or T cells enriched from blood (not recorded which). The CDR3 DNA follows: TGTGCCAGTGGGGACAGGGTCGAAAAACTGTTTTTT. This codes for CASGDRVEKLFF.